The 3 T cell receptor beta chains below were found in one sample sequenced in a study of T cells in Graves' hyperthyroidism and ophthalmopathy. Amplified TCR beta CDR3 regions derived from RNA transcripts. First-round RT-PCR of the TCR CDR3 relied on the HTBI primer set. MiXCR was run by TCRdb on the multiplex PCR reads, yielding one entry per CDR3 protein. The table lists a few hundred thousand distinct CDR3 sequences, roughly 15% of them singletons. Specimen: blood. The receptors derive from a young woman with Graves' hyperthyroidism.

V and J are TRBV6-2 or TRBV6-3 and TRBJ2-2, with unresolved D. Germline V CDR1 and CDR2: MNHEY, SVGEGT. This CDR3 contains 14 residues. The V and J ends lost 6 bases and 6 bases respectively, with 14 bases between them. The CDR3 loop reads CASSPLNLAGELFF. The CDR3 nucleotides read TGTGCCAGCAGCCCCCTCAACCTTGCCGGGGAGCTGTTTTTT.

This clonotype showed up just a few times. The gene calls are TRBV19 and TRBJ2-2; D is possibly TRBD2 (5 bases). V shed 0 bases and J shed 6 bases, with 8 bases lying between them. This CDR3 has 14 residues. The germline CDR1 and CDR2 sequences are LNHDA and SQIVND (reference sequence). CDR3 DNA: TGTGCCAGTAGTATAGAACGGACTGCCGGGGAGCTGTTTTTT. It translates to CASSIERTAGELFF.

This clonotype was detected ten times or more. The CDR3 region is CASSVSNRDGNYEQYF. Here the CDR3 DNA reads TGTGCCAGCAGTGTCTCCAACCGGGACGGGAACTACGAGCAGTACTTC. The V and J genes are TRBV12-3 or TRBV12-4 and TRBJ2-7; the D gene could be TRBD1 or TRBD2 (5 bases each). Trimming shortened V by 5 bases and J by 3 bases, and 20 bases separated the two germline ends. CDR3 length: 16 amino acids.